The rows below give T cell receptor beta chains drawn from one sample of a study of T cell responses to AZD1222 COVID-19 vaccine. Method: immunoSEQ multiplex PCR; TCRdb's copy keeps in-frame clones and lacks some. Here the sample spans roughly 120,000 clones, 85% to 95% being singletons. This material consisted of peripheral blood, taken on day 0 of AZD1222 vaccination. The receptors were gathered from an adult in good health. CDR3s include the opening cysteine and the closing phenylalanine or tryptophan. D genes are given only for firm matches. The size field is filled for only some rows; it gives once, few, many or a size class.

J | D | V | size | DNA | CDR3
TRBJ1-1 | NA | TRBV10-3 | NA | TGTGCCATCGCACCCCGCACACAGGCTGAAGCTTTCTTT | CAIAPRTQAEAFF
TRBJ2-7 | NA | TRBV27 | NA | TGTGCCAGCAGTTACTTCCAGGACTACGAGCAGTACTTC | CASSYFQDYEQYF
TRBJ2-5 | TRBD1 | TRBV7-9 | NA | TGTGCCAGCAGCTTAAGTGGCAGGGGGGAGACCCAGTACTTC | CASSLSGRGETQYF
TRBJ2-7 | NA | TRBV12-2 | NA | TGTGCAAGTCGCTTCACCGGGACAGGGGTCTACGAGCAGTACTTC | CASRFTGTGVYEQYF
TRBJ1-4 | NA | TRBV5-1 | NA | TGCGCCAGCAGCTTGGCCGGGAATGAAAAACTGTTTTTT | CASSLAGNEKLFF
TRBJ2-6 | NA | TRBV6-9 | NA | TGTGCCAGCAGTTGCACATGGGACTCAGGGGATTGGTCTGGGGCCAACGTCCTGACTTTC | CASSCTWDSGDWSGANVLTF
TRBJ2-3 | NA | TRBV14 | NA | TGTGCCAGCAGCCAGAAATGGGGGACAGATACGCAGTATTTT | CASSQKWGTDTQYF
TRBJ2-1 | NA | TRBV30 | NA | TGTGCCTGGAGCATAAACCTCTACAATGAGCAGTTCTTC | CAWSINLYNEQFF
TRBJ2-7 | NA | TRBV2 | NA | TGTGCCAGCAACAGAGGGCAGCCTCTGTACTTC | CASNRGQPLYF
TRBJ2-1 | NA | TRBV7-9 | NA | TGTGCCAGCAGCCCCTCTGTGGGGGCTAGGAATGAGCAGTTCTTC | CASSPSVGARNEQFF
TRBJ1-4 | NA | TRBV7-2 | NA | TGTGCCAGCAGACCCTTTCCCCCTGGCAGGGCCTCAACTAATGAAAAACTGTTTTTT | CASRPFPPGRASTNEKLFF
TRBJ2-1 | TRBD2 | TRBV15 | NA | TGTGCCACCAGCTTCCCACTAGCGGGGCAAGCAGGGGGGTTCTTC | CATSFPLAGQAGGFF
TRBJ2-2 | TRBD2 | TRBV7-8 | NA | TGTGCCAGCAGCTTATCCCGGGGGGGACCCGGGGAGCTGTTTTTT | CASSLSRGGPGELFF
TRBJ2-3 | NA | TRBV5-1 | NA | TGCGCCAGCAGCTTGGGGGGGTCCACAGATACGCAGTATTTT | CASSLGGSTDTQYF
TRBJ2-1 | NA | TRBV3-1/TRBV3-2 | once | TGTGCCAGCAGCCAAGAAGTCAGATCGGGCGATGAGCAGTTCTTC | CASSQEVRSGDEQFF
TRBJ2-7 | NA | TRBV27 | NA | TGTGCCAGCAGTTTTCGGGCTAGCGAAGCCTACGAGCAGTACTTC | CASSFRASEAYEQYF
TRBJ2-1 | TRBD2 | TRBV10-3 | NA | TGTGCCATCAGTGAGGAGGGACTAGCGGGACAGTTCTTC | CAISEEGLAGQFF
TRBJ2-7 | TRBD2 | TRBV3-1/TRBV3-2 | NA | TGTGCCAGCAGCCAAGGAGCGGGGACCTCCTACGAGCAGTACTTC | CASSQGAGTSYEQYF
TRBJ1-4 | NA | TRBV19 | NA | TGTGCCAGTAGTGAGGGGAGGCGGTTACAAGAAAAACTGTTTTTT | CASSEGRRLQEKLFF
TRBJ2-5 | TRBD2 | TRBV5-4 | once | TGTGCCAGCAGCTTAGGTGCTAGCGGGAGTTGGCAGACCCAGTACTTC | CASSLGASGSWQTQYF
TRBJ2-1 | TRBD2 | TRBV27 | NA | TGTGCCAGCAGTCAACTAGCGGTACTGATGCTAAATGAGCAGTTCTTC | CASSQLAVLMLNEQFF